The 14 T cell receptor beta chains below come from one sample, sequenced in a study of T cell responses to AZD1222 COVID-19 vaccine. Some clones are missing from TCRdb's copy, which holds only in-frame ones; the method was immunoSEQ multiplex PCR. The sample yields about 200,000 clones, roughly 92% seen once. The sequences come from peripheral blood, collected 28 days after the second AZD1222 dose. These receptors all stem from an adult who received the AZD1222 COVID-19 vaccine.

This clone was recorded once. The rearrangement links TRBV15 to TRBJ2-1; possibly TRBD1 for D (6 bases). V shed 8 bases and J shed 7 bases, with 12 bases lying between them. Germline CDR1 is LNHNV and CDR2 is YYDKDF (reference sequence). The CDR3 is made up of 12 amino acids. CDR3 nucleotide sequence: TGTGCCACCGGCGTCAGGGGAAATGAGCAGTTCTTC. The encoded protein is CATGVRGNEQFF.

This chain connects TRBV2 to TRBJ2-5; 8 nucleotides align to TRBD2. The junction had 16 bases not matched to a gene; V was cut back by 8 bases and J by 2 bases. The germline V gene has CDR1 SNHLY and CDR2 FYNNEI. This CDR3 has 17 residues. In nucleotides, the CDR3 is TGTGCCAGCCGCCCAGGGAGTGCGGGGGGTCCTCAAGAGACCCAGTACTTC. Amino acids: CASRPGSAGGPQETQYF.

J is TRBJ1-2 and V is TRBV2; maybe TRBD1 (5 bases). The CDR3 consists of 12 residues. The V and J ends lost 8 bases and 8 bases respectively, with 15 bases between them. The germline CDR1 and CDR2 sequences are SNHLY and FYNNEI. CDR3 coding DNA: TGTGCCAGCCCGGCAGGGACGCTCGGCTACACCTTC. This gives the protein CASPAGTLGYTF.

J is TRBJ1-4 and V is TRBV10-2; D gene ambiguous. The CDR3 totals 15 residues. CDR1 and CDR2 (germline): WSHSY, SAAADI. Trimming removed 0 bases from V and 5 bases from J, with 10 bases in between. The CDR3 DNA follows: TGCGCCAGCAGTGAGTCGGAGGGAGGGAATGAAAAACTGTTTTTT. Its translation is CASSESEGGNEKLFF.

In nucleotides, the CDR3 is TGTGCCAGCAGCTTGCCCCCAAATTCACCCCTCCACTTT. Its protein product is CASSLPPNSPLHF. This chain uses TRBV5-4 with TRBJ1-6, with D hard to call. With 1 base removed from V and 7 bases from J, the gap between germline ends came to 6 bases. The germline CDR1 and CDR2 sequences are SGHNT and YYREEE (reference sequence). The CDR3 runs to 13 residues.

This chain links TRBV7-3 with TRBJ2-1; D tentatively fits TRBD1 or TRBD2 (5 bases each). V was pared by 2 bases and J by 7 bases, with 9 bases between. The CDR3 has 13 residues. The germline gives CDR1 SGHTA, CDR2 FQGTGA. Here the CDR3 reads CASSLGGTNEQFF. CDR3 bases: TGTGCCAGCAGCTTAGGGGGTACTAATGAGCAGTTCTTC.

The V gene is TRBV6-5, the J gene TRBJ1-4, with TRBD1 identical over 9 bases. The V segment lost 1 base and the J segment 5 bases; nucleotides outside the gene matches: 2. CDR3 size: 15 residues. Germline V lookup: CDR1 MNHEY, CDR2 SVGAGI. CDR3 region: CASSYLGTGNEKLFF. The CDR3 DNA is TGTGCCAGCAGTTACTTGGGGACAGGGAATGAAAAACTGTTTTTT.

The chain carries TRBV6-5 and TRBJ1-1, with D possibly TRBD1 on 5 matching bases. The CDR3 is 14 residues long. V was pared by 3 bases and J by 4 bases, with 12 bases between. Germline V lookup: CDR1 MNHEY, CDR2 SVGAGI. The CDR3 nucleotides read TGTGCCAGCAGTTATCAGGGACGGGGCACTGAAGCTTTCTTT. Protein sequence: CASSYQGRGTEAFF.

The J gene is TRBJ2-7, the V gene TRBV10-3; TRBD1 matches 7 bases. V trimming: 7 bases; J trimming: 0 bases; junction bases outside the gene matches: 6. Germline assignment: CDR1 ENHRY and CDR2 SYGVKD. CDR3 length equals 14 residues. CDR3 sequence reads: CAITPGQTSYEQYF. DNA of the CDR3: TGTGCCATCACTCCGGGACAGACCTCCTACGAGCAGTACTTC.

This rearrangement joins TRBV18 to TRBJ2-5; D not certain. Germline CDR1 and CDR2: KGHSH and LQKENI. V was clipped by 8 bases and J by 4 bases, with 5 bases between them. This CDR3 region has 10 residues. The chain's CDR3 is CASQVETQYF. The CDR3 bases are TGTGCCAGCCAGGTAGAGACCCAGTACTTC.

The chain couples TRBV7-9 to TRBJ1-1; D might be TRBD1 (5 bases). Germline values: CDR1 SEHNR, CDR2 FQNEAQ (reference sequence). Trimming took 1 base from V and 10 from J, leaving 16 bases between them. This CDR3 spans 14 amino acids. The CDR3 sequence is CASSLGEAPGGAFF. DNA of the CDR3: TGTGCCAGCAGCTTAGGTGAGGCCCCGGGGGGAGCTTTCTTT.

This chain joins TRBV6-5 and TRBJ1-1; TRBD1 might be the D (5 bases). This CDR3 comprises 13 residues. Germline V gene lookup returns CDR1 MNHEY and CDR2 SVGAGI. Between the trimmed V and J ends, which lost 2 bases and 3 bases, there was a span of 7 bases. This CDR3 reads CASSYGGDTEAFF. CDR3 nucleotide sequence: TGTGCCAGCAGTTACGGGGGAGACACTGAAGCTTTCTTT.

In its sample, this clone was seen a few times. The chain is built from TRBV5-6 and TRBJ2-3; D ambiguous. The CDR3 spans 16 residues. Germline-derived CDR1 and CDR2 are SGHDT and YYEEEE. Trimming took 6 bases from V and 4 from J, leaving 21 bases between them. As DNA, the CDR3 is TGTGCCAGCACCACGTCCCCAAGGCAGGCCCCAGATACGCAGTATTTT. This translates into CASTTSPRQAPDTQYF.

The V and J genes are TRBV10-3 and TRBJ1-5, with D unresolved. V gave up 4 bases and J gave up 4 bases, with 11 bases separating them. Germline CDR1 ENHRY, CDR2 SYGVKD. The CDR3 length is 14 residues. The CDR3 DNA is TGTGCCATCAGTGGGATTCAAGGAAATCAGCCCCAGCATTTT. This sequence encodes CAISGIQGNQPQHF.